This T cell receptor (beta chain) was identified during a study of CD8 T cells in Susac syndrome. Germline V gene data show CDR1 as ENHRY and CDR2 as SYGVKD. The CDR3 loop spans 15 amino acids. V was cut by 5 bases and J by 2 bases, with 14 bases left in between. Comments on this clonotype: Its target is unknown.

CD8+ and CD4+ T cells from blood underwent TCR beta sequencing, which was carried out in a high-throughput format. Stable or active relapsing-remitting multiple sclerosis, untreated and meeting revised McDonald criteria, defined the controls. An input of about 0.5 to 1 ug of RNA was subjected to reverse transcription using random hexamers. An immunoSEQ multiplex PCR amplified TCR beta CDR3 over 54 Vbeta and 13 Jbeta. TCRdb analysed the immunoSEQ multiplex PCR reads with MiXCR anew, one entry per CDR3 protein. The table lists 250,000 or so distinct CDR3 sequences, 93% of them singletons. General study findings and limits: Individuals included in the TCR sequencing and HLA analysis were acknowledged by the study to be relatively few in number.

The chain is built from TRBV10-3 and TRBJ2-3; D could derive from TRBD1 or TRBD2 (7 bases each). The TCR sequence derives from a human donor with multiple sclerosis. The material sequenced was CD4+ T cells from PBMCs. CDR3 in amino acids: CAISSGTVPTDTQYF. In DNA form, the CDR3 reads TGTGCCATCAGTAGCGGGACAGTCCCCACAGATACGCAGTATTTT.